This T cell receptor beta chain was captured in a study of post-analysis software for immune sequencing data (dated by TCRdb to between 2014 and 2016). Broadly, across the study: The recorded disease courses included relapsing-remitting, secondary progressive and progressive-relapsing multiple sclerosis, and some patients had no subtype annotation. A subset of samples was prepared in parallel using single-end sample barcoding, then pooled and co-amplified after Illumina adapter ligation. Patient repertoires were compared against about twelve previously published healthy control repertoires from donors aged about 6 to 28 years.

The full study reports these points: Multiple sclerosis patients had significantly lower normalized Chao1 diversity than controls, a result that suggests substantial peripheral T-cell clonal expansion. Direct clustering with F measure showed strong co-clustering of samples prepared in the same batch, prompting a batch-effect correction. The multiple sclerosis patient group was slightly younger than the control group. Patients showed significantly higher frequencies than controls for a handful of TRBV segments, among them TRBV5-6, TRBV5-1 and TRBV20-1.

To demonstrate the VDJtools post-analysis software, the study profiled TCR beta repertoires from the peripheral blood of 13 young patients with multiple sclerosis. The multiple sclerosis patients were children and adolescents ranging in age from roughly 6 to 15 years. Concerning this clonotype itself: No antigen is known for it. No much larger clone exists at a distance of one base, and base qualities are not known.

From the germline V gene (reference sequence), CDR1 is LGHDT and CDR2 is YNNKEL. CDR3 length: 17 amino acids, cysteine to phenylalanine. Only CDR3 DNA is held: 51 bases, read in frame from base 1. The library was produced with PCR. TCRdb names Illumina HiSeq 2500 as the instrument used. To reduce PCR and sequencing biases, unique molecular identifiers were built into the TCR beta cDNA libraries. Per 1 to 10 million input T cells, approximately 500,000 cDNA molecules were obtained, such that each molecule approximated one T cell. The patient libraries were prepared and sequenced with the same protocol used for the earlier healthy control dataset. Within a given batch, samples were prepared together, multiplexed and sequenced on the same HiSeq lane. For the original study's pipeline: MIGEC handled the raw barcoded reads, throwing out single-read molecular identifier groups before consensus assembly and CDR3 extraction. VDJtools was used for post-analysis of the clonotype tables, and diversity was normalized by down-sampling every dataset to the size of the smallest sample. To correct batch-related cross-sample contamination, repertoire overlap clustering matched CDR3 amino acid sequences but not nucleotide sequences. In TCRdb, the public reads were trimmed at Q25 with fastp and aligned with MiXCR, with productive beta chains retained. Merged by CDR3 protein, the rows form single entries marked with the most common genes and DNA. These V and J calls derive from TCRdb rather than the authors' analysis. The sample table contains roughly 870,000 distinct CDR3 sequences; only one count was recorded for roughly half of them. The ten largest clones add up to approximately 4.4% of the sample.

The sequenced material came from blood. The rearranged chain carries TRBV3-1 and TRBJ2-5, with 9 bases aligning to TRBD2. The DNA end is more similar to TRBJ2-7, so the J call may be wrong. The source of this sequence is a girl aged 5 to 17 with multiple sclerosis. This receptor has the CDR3 CASSQDRIAGAHYEQYF. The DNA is TGTGCCAGCAGCCAAGACCGAATAGCGGGGGCCCACTACGAGCAGTACTTC.